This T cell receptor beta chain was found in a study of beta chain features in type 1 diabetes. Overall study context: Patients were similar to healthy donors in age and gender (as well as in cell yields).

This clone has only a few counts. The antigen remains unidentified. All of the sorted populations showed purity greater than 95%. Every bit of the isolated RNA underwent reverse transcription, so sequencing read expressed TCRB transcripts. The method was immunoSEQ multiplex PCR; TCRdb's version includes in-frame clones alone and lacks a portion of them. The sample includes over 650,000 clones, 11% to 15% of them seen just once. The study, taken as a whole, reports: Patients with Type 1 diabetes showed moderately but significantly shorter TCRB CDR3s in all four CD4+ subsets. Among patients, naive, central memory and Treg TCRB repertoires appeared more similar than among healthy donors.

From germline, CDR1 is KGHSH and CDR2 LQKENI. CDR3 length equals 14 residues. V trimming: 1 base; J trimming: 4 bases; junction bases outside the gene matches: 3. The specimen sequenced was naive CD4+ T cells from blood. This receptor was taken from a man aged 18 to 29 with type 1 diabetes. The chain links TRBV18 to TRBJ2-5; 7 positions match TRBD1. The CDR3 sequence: CASSPLEGAETQYF. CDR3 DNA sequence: TGTGCCAGCTCACCACTTGAGGGGGCAGAGACCCAGTACTTC.